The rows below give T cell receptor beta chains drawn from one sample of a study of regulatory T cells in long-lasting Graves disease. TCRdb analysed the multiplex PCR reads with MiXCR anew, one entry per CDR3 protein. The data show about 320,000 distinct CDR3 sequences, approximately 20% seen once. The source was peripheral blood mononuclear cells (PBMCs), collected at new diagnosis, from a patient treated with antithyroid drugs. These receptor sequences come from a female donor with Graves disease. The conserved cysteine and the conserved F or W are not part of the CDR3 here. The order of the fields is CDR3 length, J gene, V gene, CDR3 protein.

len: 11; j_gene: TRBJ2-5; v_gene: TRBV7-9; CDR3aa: ASSPESRETQY
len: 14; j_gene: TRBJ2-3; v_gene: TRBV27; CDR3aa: ASSLRPSEGTDTQY
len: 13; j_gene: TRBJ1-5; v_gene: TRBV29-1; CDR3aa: SVENCFWGNQPQH
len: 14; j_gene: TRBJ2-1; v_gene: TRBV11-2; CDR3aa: ASSLGRGKKDNEQF
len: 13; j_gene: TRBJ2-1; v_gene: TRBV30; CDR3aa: AWSSLARTYNEQF
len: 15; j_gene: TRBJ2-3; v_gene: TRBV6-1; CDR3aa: ASSEPGASGDRNTQY
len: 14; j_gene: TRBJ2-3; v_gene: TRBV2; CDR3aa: ASKELAGENTDTQY
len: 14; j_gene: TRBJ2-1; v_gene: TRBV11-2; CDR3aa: ASSPPGLAEYNEQF
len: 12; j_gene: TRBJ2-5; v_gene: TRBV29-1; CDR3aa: SVLPGTGKETQY
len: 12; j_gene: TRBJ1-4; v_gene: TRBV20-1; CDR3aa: SARWQGADEKLF
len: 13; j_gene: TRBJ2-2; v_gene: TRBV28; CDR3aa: ASNGGSLPTGELF
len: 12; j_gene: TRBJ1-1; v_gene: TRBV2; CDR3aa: ASRERQGNTEAF
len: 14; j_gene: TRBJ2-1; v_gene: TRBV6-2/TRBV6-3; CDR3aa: ASSYYGTGTNNEQF
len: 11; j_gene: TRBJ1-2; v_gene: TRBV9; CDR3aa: ASSARDNYGYT
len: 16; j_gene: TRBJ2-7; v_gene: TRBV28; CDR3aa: ASMSLTGGQGFPYEQY
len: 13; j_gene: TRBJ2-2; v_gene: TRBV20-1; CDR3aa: SARGRITRAGELF
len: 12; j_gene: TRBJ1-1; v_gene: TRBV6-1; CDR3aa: ASSEITGGTEAF
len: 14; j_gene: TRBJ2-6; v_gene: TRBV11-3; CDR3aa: ASSSGQGTGANVLT
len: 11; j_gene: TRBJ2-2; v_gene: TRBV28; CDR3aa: ASSSRSRGELF
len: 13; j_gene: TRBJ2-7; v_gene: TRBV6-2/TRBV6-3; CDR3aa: ASSTLAGETYEQY
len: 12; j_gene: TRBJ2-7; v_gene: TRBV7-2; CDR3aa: ASGGGQGDYEQY
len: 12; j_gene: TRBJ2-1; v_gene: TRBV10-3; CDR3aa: AISESVGGNEQF
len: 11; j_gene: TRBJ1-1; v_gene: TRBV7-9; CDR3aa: ASSVLGDTEAF
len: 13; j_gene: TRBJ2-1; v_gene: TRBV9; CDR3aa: ASSVDAGSPNEQF
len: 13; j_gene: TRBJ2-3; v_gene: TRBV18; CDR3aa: ASSAGQPSTDTQY
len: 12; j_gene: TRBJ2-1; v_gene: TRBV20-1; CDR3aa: SARAGLAGREQF
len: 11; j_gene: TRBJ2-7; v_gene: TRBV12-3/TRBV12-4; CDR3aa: ASSLRPGYEQY
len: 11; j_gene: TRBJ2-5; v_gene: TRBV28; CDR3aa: ASRLGAEETQY
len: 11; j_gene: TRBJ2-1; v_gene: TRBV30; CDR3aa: AWSVILYNEQF
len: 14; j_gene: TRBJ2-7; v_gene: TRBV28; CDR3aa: ASSLMTGGISYEQY
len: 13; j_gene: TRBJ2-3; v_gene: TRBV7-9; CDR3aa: ASSFGDRGTDTQY
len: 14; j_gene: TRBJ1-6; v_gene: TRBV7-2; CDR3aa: ASSPNIGSGNSPLH
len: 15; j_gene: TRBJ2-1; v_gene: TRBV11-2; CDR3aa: ASSLRTGLRAYNEQF
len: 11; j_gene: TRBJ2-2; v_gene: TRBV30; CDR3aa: AWTRGEAGELF
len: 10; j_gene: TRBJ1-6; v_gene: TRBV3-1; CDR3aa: ASSQDTGPLH
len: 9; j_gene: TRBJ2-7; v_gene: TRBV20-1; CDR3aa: SAWSSYEQY
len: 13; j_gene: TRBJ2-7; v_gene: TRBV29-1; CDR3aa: SVGVWRTGADEQY
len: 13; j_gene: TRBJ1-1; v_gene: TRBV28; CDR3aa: ASSTPKSMNTEAF
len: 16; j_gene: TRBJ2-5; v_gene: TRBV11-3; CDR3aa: ASSLERPNSLFQETQY
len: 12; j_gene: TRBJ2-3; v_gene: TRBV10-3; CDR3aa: AISVQSLTDTQY
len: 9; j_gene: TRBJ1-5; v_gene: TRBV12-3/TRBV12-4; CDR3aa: ASSSGTGQH
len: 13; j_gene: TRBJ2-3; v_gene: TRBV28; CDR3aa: ASSLPGEGTDTQY
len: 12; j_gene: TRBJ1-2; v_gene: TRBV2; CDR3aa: ASTRTGFAYGYT